The table lists the clone carrying this T cell receptor (beta chain) with many counts. What it binds is unknown. There were TCR beta CDR3 regions amplified from RNA transcripts. First-round RT-PCR with HTBI primers amplified the TCR CDR3 region. TCRdb recomputed calls from the multiplex PCR reads with MiXCR, one row per CDR3 protein. The table shows more than 350,000 distinct CDR3 sequences, with approximately 15% occurring only once. This specimen belongs to a study of T cells in Graves' hyperthyroidism and ophthalmopathy. Findings of the study overall: By a 13 V-J model, ophthalmopathy was set apart from stable hyperthyroidism. Most clonotypes expanded in thyroid above 0.001 were likewise present in blood.

V gave up 6 bases and J gave up 9 bases, with 18 bases separating them. The CDR3 loop spans 14 amino acids. Patients aged 18 to 65 had newly diagnosed hyperthyroidism of under 2 months' duration. Pregnant or lactating patients were excluded, as were those with uncontrolled infection or other autoimmune disease. This sequence joins TRBV12-3 or TRBV12-4 and TRBJ1-5; the D gene is possibly TRBD1 (5 bases). This TCR was sampled from a woman aged 25 to 45 with Graves' hyperthyroidism. Sequencing input: blood. CDR3 in amino acids: CASRLGPSDGPQHF. CDR3 in DNA: TGTGCCAGCAGACTGGGACCGTCTGATGGGCCCCAGCATTTT.